The clone carrying this T cell receptor (beta chain) was seen only a few times. Its target is unknown. The source of the sample is a study of T cell repertoires in ileal Crohn's disease. Turning to the study itself: Patients had a median roughly 8-year disease duration, and roughly 32% were active smokers. Study-level points and caveats: Postoperative endoscopy occurred within one year, median approximately 7.5 months. Compared with non-smokers, active smokers at surgery showed more clonal expansions. Sorted CD8 T cells held more high-frequency clones than CD4.

The method was immunoSEQ multiplex PCR; TCRdb's version includes in-frame clones alone and lacks a portion of them. The table includes 13,000 or so clones, around two thirds detected once. Losses at the gene ends were 4 bases for V and 6 bases for J; bases not matched to a gene: 8. CDR1 is SGDLS and CDR2 is YYNGEE in the germline V gene. This CDR3 contains 15 residues. Time point meaning: neoterminal ileum biopsy at postoperative endoscopy, about 6 months after surgery. The J gene is TRBJ2-2, the V gene TRBV9, with TRBD2 matching over 8 bases. Sequences were obtained from ileal tissue. The TCR originated in an adult with Crohn's disease. The CDR3 spells CASSISGGGSGELFF. CDR3 bases: TGTGCCAGCAGCATAAGCGGGGGCGGGTCCGGGGAGCTGTTTTTT.